Detailed here is one T cell receptor beta chain. The sample has other DNA sequences that encode this CDR3 too. CDR1 is LNHNV and CDR2 is YYDKDF in the germline V gene (reference sequence). V lost 1 base and J lost 2; bases outside the gene matches: 5. The length of the CDR3 is 15 residues. These data originate in a study of OX40 agonist ivuxolimab in advanced cancers. Overall study context: Patients got intravenous ivuxolimab at 0.01 to 10 mg/kg every 2 weeks. Hepatocellular carcinoma, melanoma, renal cell or head and neck cancer was diagnosed in the dose-escalation patients.

The method was immunoSEQ multiplex PCR; TCRdb's version includes in-frame clones alone and lacks a portion of them. The sample lists about 59,000 clones, about 85% occurring once. The sample was CD4+ or CD8+ T cells sorted from blood, taken in a trial of the OX40 agonist ivuxolimab. The gene calls are TRBV15 and TRBJ2-7; TRBD1 matches at 7 bases. The TCR originated in an adult with an advanced solid tumor such as melanoma, head and neck, liver or kidney cancer. CDR3 sequence reads: CATSRGRDRTYEQYF. Written as DNA, the CDR3 is TGTGCCACCAGCAGAGGTCGGGACAGAACCTACGAGCAGTACTTC.